The T cell receptor beta chain under discussion was sequenced for a study of T cell responses to AZD1222 COVID-19 vaccine. TCRdb keeps only in-frame clones here, not all; method: immunoSEQ multiplex PCR. The data hold 170,000 or so clones, with over 85% observed a single time. Germline assignment: CDR1 SGHRS and CDR2 YFSETQ. The CDR3 spans 14 residues. The V end lost 4 bases, the J end lost 3 bases, and 13 bases lay between the germline ends. General observations from the study: Sampling that yielded the repertoires occurred only after the peak T cell response. An increase in Spike-specific TCR breadth and depth was observed after two AZD1222 doses. Researchers report vaccine-associated CD4 TCRs spanning spike, with dominance at 160-218 and 743-854. The sample set comprised mostly white British donors with more females, and clonal diversity was possibly underestimated.

Worth noting for this clone: The antigen is unknown.

The material was peripheral blood, obtained 28 days after the second dose of the MenACWY control vaccine. This rearrangement joins TRBV5-1 to TRBJ2-5; D remains ambiguous. The clonotype originates from an adult who received the MenACWY meningococcal vaccine as a control. The CDR3 DNA sequence: TGCGCCAGCAGCATAGAAGGACGGAAAGAGACCCAGTACTTC. Its protein product is CASSIEGRKETQYF. Full variable domain (remainder filled in from reference TRBV5-1 and TRBJ2-5): KAGVTQTPRYLIKTRGQQVTLSCSPISGHRSVSWYQQTPGQGLQFLFEYFSETQRNKGNFPGRFSGRQFSNSRSEMNVSTLELGDSALYLCASSIEGRKETQYFGPGTRLLVL.